This TCR beta chain was captured by sequencing in a study of blood T cells in healthy people across ages. Concerning this clonotype: Its antigen remains unidentified.

Study-wide findings and caveats: Diversity estimates drawn from one million T cells were deemed underestimates.

Isolated PBMCs totaled at least 6 million in each sample. Germline-derived CDR1 and CDR2 are SGHAT and FQNNGV. The CDR3 is made up of 13 amino acids. A J-beta primer mix and a sample-barcoded 5' primer were used in a second PCR of roughly 7 to 12 cycles. A single record per CDR3 protein comes from TCRdb applying MiXCR to the 5' RACE reads. The sample records around 800,000 distinct CDR3 sequences, 60% to 80% being singletons. V usage is TRBV11-2 and J usage is TRBJ2-4, with 7 bases lining up with TRBD2. The J call is doubtful: the DNA matches TRBJ2-7 better. This receptor was identified in a man under 40 in good health. What was sequenced was blood. DNA for the CDR3: TGTGCCAGCAGTCAGCGGGGAGGCTACGAGCAGTACTTC. It encodes CASSQRGGYEQYF.